What follows are 20 T cell receptor beta chains derived from one specimen sequenced in a study of monozygotic twins with inflammatory bowel disease. TCRdb re-analyzed the 5' RACE reads; it lists each CDR3 protein once, without DNA. This table holds 150,000 to 200,000 distinct CDR3 sequences. The sample comprised blood. Receptors were obtained from a human donor with ulcerative colitis or Crohn's disease, or a healthy co-twin of an affected twin (not recorded which).

The J gene is TRBJ2-1, the V gene TRBV6-5; lacking DNA, the TRBD2 call made by TCRdb goes unchecked. Germline V CDR1 and CDR2: MNHEY, SVGAGI. The CDR3 is made up of 16 amino acids. This CDR3 reads CASSFHIGEGYNEQFF.

J is TRBJ1-4 and V is TRBV7-2; TCRdb gives TRBD1 as the D gene, but with no DNA this cannot be confirmed. Germline CDR1 reads SGHTA; CDR2 reads FQGNSA. The CDR3 covers 15 residues. CDR3 protein: CASSLADTGLGELFF.

The rearrangement joins TRBV7-9 to TRBJ2-3; the D call of TRBD1 rests on TCRdb alone, since no DNA is present to check it. The CDR3 has 17 residues. The germline V gene encodes CDR1 SEHNR and CDR2 FQNEAQ (reference sequence). CDR3 sequence reads: CASSHPTGGTSTDTQYF.

V gene TRBV20-1 combines with J gene TRBJ2-7; TCRdb names TRBD1, which stays unverified in the absence of DNA. Germline V gives CDR1 DFQATT, CDR2 SNEGSKA (reference sequence). This CDR3 spans 14 amino acids. The CDR3 sequence: CSALPKTGIYEQYF.

The rearrangement joins TRBV12-3 or TRBV12-4 to TRBJ2-1; with no DNA, the TCRdb D assignment of TRBD2 cannot be verified. This CDR3 region has 13 residues. CDR3: CASTLGGYNEQFF.

V usage is TRBV10-3 and J usage is TRBJ1-6; TCRdb outputs TRBD1, but without DNA this stays unchecked. The CDR3 contains 16 residues. Germline V CDR1 and CDR2: ENHRY, SYGVKD. The chain's CDR3 is CAISGTGQGVNSPLHF.

The CDR3 region is CASSSDSDSYEQYF. This chain connects TRBV6-2 or TRBV6-3 to TRBJ2-7; no DNA is available, so the TRBD1 call from TCRdb remains unchecked. Germline assignment: CDR1 MNHEY and CDR2 SVGEGT. The CDR3 runs 14 residues.

By frequency, this clonotype is medium-sized (0.01 to 0.1%). This chain links TRBV12-3 or TRBV12-4 with TRBJ1-4. The CDR3 has 13 residues. CDR3 protein: CASSLSRDEKLFF.

J is TRBJ1-5 and V is TRBV19. The CDR3 spans 15 residues. Germline lookup yields CDR1 LNHDA and CDR2 SQIVND (reference sequence). CDR3 amino acids: CASTRKGSLNQPQHF.

J is TRBJ1-6 and V is TRBV25-1. The CDR3 totals 14 residues. Germline CDR1 reads MGHDK; CDR2 reads SYGVNS. The CDR3 sequence: CASSAGTTVSPLHF.

This chain connects TRBV18 to TRBJ2-7. The germline V gene encodes CDR1 KGHSH and CDR2 LQKENI. The CDR3 runs 14 residues. The CDR3: CASSPPGRSYEQYF. The complete variable domain, with remaining parts taken from reference TRBV18 and TRBJ2-7, reads NAGVMQNPRHLVRRRGQEARLRCSPMKGHSHVYWYRQLPEEGLKFMVYLQKENIIDESGMPKERFSAEFPKEGPSILRIQQVVRGDSAAYFCASSPPGRSYEQYFGPGTRLTVT.

The chain couples TRBV12-3 or TRBV12-4 to TRBJ2-3; lacking DNA, the TRBD2 call made by TCRdb goes unchecked. The CDR3 sequence is 18 residues long. The CDR3 sequence is CASRHGTSGSPSTDTQYF.

J is TRBJ1-1 and V is TRBV12-3 or TRBV12-4. The CDR3 contains 13 residues. CDR3 amino acids: CASSWTENTEAFF.

V is TRBV27 and J is TRBJ1-2; TCRdb's D call, TRBD1, is unchecked because there is no DNA. In germline, CDR1 is MNHEY, CDR2 SMNVEV (reference sequence). The CDR3 length is 17 residues. The CDR3 here is CASSLNYRARTGSGYTF.

The chain uses TRBV18 and TRBJ2-4; TCRdb reports TRBD2, a call that lacks DNA to check it against. Germline V gene sequence: CDR1 KGHSH, CDR2 LQKENI. The CDR3 loop spans 14 amino acids. CDR3: CASSPLPTKNIQYF. Full variable domain (outside the CDR3, taken from reference TRBV18 and TRBJ2-4): NAGVMQNPRHLVRRRGQEARLRCSPMKGHSHVYWYRQLPEEGLKFMVYLQKENIIDESGMPKERFSAEFPKEGPSILRIQQVVRGDSAAYFCASSPLPTKNIQYFGAGTRLSVL.

This chain connects TRBV7-9 to TRBJ2-1; TCRdb selects TRBD2, and the lack of DNA leaves this call unchecked. The CDR3 length is 15 residues. Germline V CDR1 and CDR2: SEHNR, FQNEAQ (reference sequence). The chain's CDR3 is CASSFLASVYNEQFF.

J is TRBJ2-1 and V is TRBV11-1; TCRdb lists TRBD2, though no DNA is available to test this call. The CDR3 loop spans 18 amino acids. Germline CDR1 reads SGHAT; CDR2 reads FQDESV (reference sequence). CDR3 sequence: CASSLGTGLAGTHNEQFF.

CDR3: CASNLDRASSETQYF. This chain links TRBV6-2 or TRBV6-3 with TRBJ2-5; TCRdb proposes TRBD1, but this gene call is untestable without DNA. This CDR3 contains 15 residues. Looked up from germline, CDR1 is MNHEY and CDR2 is SVGEGT.

The rearrangement links TRBV5-6 to TRBJ1-1; TCRdb outputs TRBD1, but without DNA this stays unchecked. CDR1 and CDR2 from the germline V gene are SGHDT and YYEEEE. The CDR3 has 13 residues. The CDR3 is CASSLGARQGAFF.

The chain has TRBV12-3 or TRBV12-4 and TRBJ1-5; the D gene TCRdb calls, TRBD1, cannot be checked with no DNA. The CDR3 runs to 13 residues. The CDR3 sequence is CASRETGGQPQHF.